This T cell receptor (beta chain) was found in a study of blood T cell repertoires in COVID-19. Study-wide background: Sites across the United States, Italy and Spain contributed samples from acute and convalescent COVID-19.

Authors' processing steps: Nucleated cell number was recorded as an estimate derived from reference gene primer amplification. Clones were sequenced by immunoSEQ multiplex PCR, and TCRdb holds only the in-frame ones, with some missing. V and J calls and clone size are copied from that table; D and trimming were computed from the DNA. Of 170,000 or so clones detected, about 87% appear once; the ten largest clones hold around 1%. Germline V CDR1 and CDR2: MNHEY, SVGAGI. CDR3 length: 12 amino acids. With 2 bases removed from V and 2 bases from J, the gap between germline ends came to 3 bases. The V call is TRBV6-5, the J call TRBJ1-1; D remains unclear. The sequenced sample consisted of peripheral blood. The source of this sequence is a woman between 18 and 30 years old who had recovered from COVID-19. Written as DNA, the CDR3 is TGTGCCAGCAGTTACCCTAACACTGAAGCTTTCTTT. This codes for CASSYPNTEAFF.